This T cell receptor (beta chain) was identified in a study of HIV-infected patients and healthy controls. Study-wide context: The CD4:CD8 ratio increased slightly in early therapy, but CD8 counts showed no consistent change. Whole-study findings and limits: In HIV-infected patients, the apparent post-therapy Gini index recovery did not replicate in size-matched data.

Alpha and beta constant-region primers primed reverse transcription of about 0.5 ug RNA. Using multiplexing indices, alpha and beta chain libraries were generated apart by chain-specific third strand synthesis. Ligation attached cDNA to a 5' RACE adapter that carried a random hexamer and SP2 site. TCRdb analysed the 5' RACE reads with MiXCR anew, one entry per CDR3 protein. The table records 9,500 or so distinct CDR3 sequences, 5.2% of them present only once. In this sample, this clonotype turned up many times. What it binds is unknown. The CDR3 extends over 14 amino acids. Trimming cost V 5 bases and J 4 bases, with 14 bases left between them. The germline CDR1 and CDR2 sequences are LNHDA and SQIVND (reference sequence). No cell fractionation was done, so the repertoire covers all unsorted peripheral blood T cells.

The clonotype originates from an adult with HIV infection. The material sequenced was blood, taken before antiretroviral therapy. V is TRBV19 and J is TRBJ1-2; D is possibly TRBD1 (5 bases). CDR3 in amino acids: CASSPGTGPYGYTF. CDR3 in DNA: TGTGCCAGTAGTCCCGGGACCGGCCCCTATGGCTACACCTTC.